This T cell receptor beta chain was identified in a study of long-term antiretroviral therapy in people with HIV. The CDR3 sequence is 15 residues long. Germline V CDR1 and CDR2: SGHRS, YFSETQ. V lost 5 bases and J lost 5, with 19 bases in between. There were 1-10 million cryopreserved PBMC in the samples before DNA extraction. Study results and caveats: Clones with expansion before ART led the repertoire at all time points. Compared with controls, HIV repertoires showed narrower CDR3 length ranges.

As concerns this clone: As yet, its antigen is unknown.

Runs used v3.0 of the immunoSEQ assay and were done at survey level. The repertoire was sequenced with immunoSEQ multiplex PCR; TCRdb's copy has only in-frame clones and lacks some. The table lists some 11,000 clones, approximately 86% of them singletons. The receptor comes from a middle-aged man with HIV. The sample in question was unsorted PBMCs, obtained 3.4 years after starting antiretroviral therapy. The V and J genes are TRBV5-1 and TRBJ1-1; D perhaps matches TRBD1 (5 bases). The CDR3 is CASSRGNTPGTEAFF. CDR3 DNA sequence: TGCGCCAGCAGTAGGGGAAACACCCCCGGGACTGAAGCTTTCTTT.